Listed below are T cell receptor beta chains from one sample, sequenced in a study of radiotherapy plus CTLA-4 blockade in lung cancer. TCRdb's table, derived via immunoSEQ multiplex PCR, lists solely in-frame clones and lacks some. The table has about 86,000 clones, 80% to 85% seen once. The input for sequencing was peripheral blood, taken from a patient treated with radiotherapy plus ipilimumab. Source of these receptors: a human donor with non-small cell lung cancer who had stable disease on radiotherapy plus ipilimumab. CDR3s include the opening cysteine and the closing phenylalanine or tryptophan. A D gene is named only where the DNA matches it firmly. A row's size may be missing; if present it is once, few, many or a size class.

j_call,clone_size,cdr3_length,v_call,d_call,cdr3_aa,cdr3_nt
TRBJ2-1,.,16,TRBV7-2,TRBD2,CASSLGQRGGYNEQFF,TGTGCCAGCAGCTTAGGTCAGCGGGGGGGCTACAATGAGCAGTTCTTC
TRBJ2-1,.,16,TRBV7-2,.,CASSPQAALSYNEQFF,TGTGCCAGCAGCCCCCAAGCGGCCCTCTCCTACAATGAGCAGTTCTTC
TRBJ2-7,.,14,TRBV28,.,CASEGGGAAYEQYF,TGTGCCAGCGAAGGAGGGGGGGCCGCCTACGAGCAGTACTTC
TRBJ2-7,.,13,TRBV2,.,CASSVGQGVEQYF,TGTGCCAGCAGTGTGGGGCAGGGCGTCGAGCAGTACTTC
TRBJ1-1,.,14,TRBV5-1,TRBD1,CASSRLQGAREAFF,TGCGCCAGCAGTCGGTTACAGGGGGCGAGGGAAGCTTTCTTT
TRBJ1-1,.,13,TRBV6-1,.,CATVLRMNTEAFF,TGTGCCACGGTCCTAAGAATGAACACTGAAGCTTTCTTT
TRBJ1-5,few,16,TRBV7-9,TRBD1,CASSLGTGRSNQPQHF,TGTGCCAGCAGCTTAGGGACAGGGCGGAGCAATCAGCCCCAGCATTTT
TRBJ2-1,once,15,TRBV6-6,TRBD2,CASSPSGGPYNEQFF,TGTGCCAGCAGTCCTAGCGGGGGGCCGTACAATGAGCAGTTCTTC
TRBJ1-5,.,14,TRBV6-1,.,CASSRTNVDQPQHF,TGTGCCAGCAGCCGGACGAACGTGGATCAGCCCCAGCATTTT
TRBJ2-2,.,15,TRBV28,.,CASSLGGQRTGELFF,TGTGCCAGCAGTTTAGGTGGGCAGCGTACCGGGGAGCTGTTTTTT
TRBJ2-5,.,15,TRBV19,.,CASSIGGGGGETQYF,TGTGCCAGTAGTATTGGTGGGGGTGGGGGAGAGACCCAGTACTTC
TRBJ1-1,.,10,TRBV6-1,TRBD1,CASATGWAFF,TGTGCCAGCGCGACAGGGTGGGCTTTCTTT
TRBJ2-5,.,14,TRBV9,.,CASSVSIWEETQYF,TGTGCCAGCAGCGTTTCTATATGGGAAGAGACCCAGTACTTC
TRBJ1-2,.,15,TRBV4-1,.,CASSQEGGPNYGYTF,TGCGCCAGCAGCCAAGAGGGGGGGCCTAACTATGGCTACACCTTC
TRBJ2-5,.,14,TRBV28,TRBD1,CASSADRDQETQYF,TGTGCCAGCAGCGCTGACAGGGACCAAGAGACCCAGTACTTC
TRBJ2-5,.,15,TRBV7-2,.,CASSSDSNTKETQYF,TGTGCCAGCAGCTCCGACTCAAACACTAAAGAGACCCAGTACTTC
TRBJ1-2,.,16,TRBV2,TRBD1,CASSDVLGQGVYGYTF,TGTGCCAGCAGCGATGTCCTTGGACAGGGAGTCTATGGCTACACCTTC
TRBJ2-7,.,15,TRBV4-1,TRBD2,CASSPGTSGSYEQYF,TGCGCCAGCAGCCCCGGGACTAGCGGGAGTTACGAGCAGTACTTC
TRBJ1-1,.,15,TRBV5-1,.,CASSKRQAQGSEAFF,TGCGCCAGCAGCAAGAGACAGGCCCAGGGGTCTGAAGCTTTCTTT